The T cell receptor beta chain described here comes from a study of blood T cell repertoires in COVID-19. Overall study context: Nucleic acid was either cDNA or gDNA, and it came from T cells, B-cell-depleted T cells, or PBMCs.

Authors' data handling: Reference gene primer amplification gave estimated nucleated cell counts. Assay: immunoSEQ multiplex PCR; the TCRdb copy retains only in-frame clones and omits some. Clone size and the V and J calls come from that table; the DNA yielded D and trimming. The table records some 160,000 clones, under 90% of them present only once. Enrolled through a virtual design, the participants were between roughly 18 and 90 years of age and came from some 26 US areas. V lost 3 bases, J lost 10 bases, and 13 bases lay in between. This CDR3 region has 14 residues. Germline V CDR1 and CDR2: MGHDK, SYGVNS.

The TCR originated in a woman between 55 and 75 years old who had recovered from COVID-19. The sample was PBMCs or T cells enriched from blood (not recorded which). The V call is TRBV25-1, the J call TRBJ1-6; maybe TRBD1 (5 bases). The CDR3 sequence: CASSDAQGRSPLHF. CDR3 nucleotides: TGTGCCAGCAGTGACGCCCAGGGTCGGTCACCCCTCCACTTT.